This T cell receptor beta chain was recorded in a study of cytomegalovirus exposure and HLA in healthy donors (dated by TCRdb to 2017 to 2019). General notes on the study: An earlier analysis of roughly 500 of the donors reported about 250 Gb of sequence data and about 100 million unique TCR beta sequences from about 200 million T cells. Because of strong linkage in the cohort, four or five DR-DQ haplotypes were treated as single units for association and clustering. Every discovery cohort repertoire had been produced on one sequencing platform. Donor age, sex, ethnicity and CMV serostatus were collected together with the repertoire data. Among the roughly 400 genotyped donors, approximately 77% belonged to the genetic ancestry cluster associated with self-reported Caucasian donors. A later genetic analysis used genome-wide SNP genotypes for 398 of the 666 donors, treating that subset as a discovery cohort. The study aimed to test whether signatures of past pathogen exposure could be identified by cataloging public T cell receptors. An early release covering just under 650 HLA-typed donors comprised about 320 gigabases of sequencing data and 85 million or so unique TCR sequences. To decide whether each TCR beta V gene segment behaved as functional or pseudogenic, an earlier analysis of fewer than 750 of the donors relied on high-throughput TCR beta sequencing. On average, roughly 240,000 unique TCR beta nucleotide sequences were sequenced per donor among 350 to 400 genotyped donors of the cohort, with roughly 19% of those sequences being non-productive. Typing coverage varied by locus: roughly 620-640 donors for A, B, C, DRB1 and DQB1; around 560 for DQA1; approximately 570 for DPA1; 400 to 480 for DPB1. A later analysis re-examined previously published TCR beta repertoires from more than 650 donors and added high-resolution HLA genotyping to investigate patterns of TCR occurrence. The study profiled the T cell repertoires of around 700 subjects by immunosequencing and related them to cytomegalovirus serostatus. In the later analysis, no new phenotypic data were used to find candidate immune exposures; instead, reliance was placed on TCR beta sequences and their occurrence across donors. A separate validation cohort of 100 to 150 different subjects was used in addition to the approximately 700-subject first cohort. High-throughput TCR immunosequencing, statistical association of individual TCRs with disease status, and machine learning were combined to predict cytomegalovirus infection status. HLA typing included class I and class II loci at four-digit resolution.

General findings and caveats noted by the study authors: It was suggested by the authors that the approach could potentially be generalized to other disease states and immunological phenotypes. Cytomegalovirus status was reported to be diagnosed by the classifier with high specificity and sensitivity in both the original and validation cohorts. A later analysis reported that several top co-occurrence clusters appeared linked to parvovirus B19, influenza, CMV and Epstein-Barr virus. Strong co-occurrence of HLA alleles, especially DR and DQ, made assigning TCR associations to individual alleles difficult. According to a later analysis, most CMV-associated TCR beta chains appeared to be HLA-restricted, and the HLA associations seemed to be driven largely by CMV exposure. A further reported finding was that TCR beta sequences accurately predicted the HLA-A and HLA-B alleles for most subjects in the first cohort. The cohort was sequenced for TCR beta chains only, and without alpha or paired-chain data the features that could be detected were limited. CMV serostatus was the only immune exposure information available for the cohort. Because counts were too low, around 17 rarely observed V segments, including chromosome 9 orphons, were left out of the earlier analysis of roughly 600 of the donors. Correlated functional status among segregating V segments might reflect linkage disequilibrium, but an unknown experimental factor could not be ruled out. In a later analysis, HLA-associated TCR beta chains showed more clonal expansion and lower generation probabilities than non-associated chains that were equally common. A few of the identified cytomegalovirus-associated TCR beta chains were confirmed in vitro to be specific for cytomegalovirus antigens. Across donors, most TCR sequences were observed very rarely, whereas some public TCRs were present in many individuals. In an earlier analysis of some 500 of the donors, most TCR beta V segments were observed in productive rearrangements about 90% or about 30% of the time, broadly matching IMGT annotations. Sequencing depth was assumed to be roughly uniform across donors in the presence/absence analyses, though that assumption may not hold. The study gave a list of roughly 150 TCR beta chains associated with cytomegalovirus. A cluster of highly shared sequence variants was judged likely to be a technical artifact of the sequencing pipeline. A later genetic analysis reported fewer N-insertions in productive TCRs among donors in an Asian-associated ancestry cluster than the roughly 700-donor mean. Some IMGT-functional V segments, including TRBV6-2 and TRBV6-3, could not be told apart with the 87-base-pair reads, so those segments were excluded. At a false discovery rate of 0.05, a later analysis linked some 17,000 TCR beta sequences to specific HLA alleles. According to a later analysis, TCR association rates differed among HLA loci, with DRB1 alleles showing the most associated TCRs and HLA-C alleles showing the fewest. V-gene and J-gene trimming of TCR beta chains was associated with a missense DCLRE1C variant in a later genetic analysis, and the association was replicated in an independent cohort. Because some donors lacked HLA typing at each locus, the association tests relied only on the typed subset.

Library preparation was by the immunoSEQ multiplex PCR assay. For the multiplex PCR, a mixture combining 60 forward primers for TCR Vbeta segments and 13 reverse primers for TCR Jbeta segments was used. The CDR3 region of rearranged TCR beta genes was amplified from genomic DNA by a multiplex PCR assay. The amplified TCR beta libraries were sequenced on the Illumina HiSeq System as 87-base-pair reads. Per the original workflow: A later analysis tallied 75 million to 95 million unique TCR beta chains across the 640 or so repertoires, and some 12 million of those chains were shared by two or more donors. Raw reads were error-corrected and collapsed into unique sequences by a nearest-neighbor algorithm in which closely related sequences were merged to remove PCR and sequencing errors. To assign V, D and J gene segments, CDR3 sequences were aligned to IMGT reference sequences. For a sequence to be retained, a match of at least six nucleotides was required to both a V gene segment and a J gene segment. Rearrangements were called productive when the CDR3 lacked stop codons and stayed in frame with V and J; all others were non-productive. Following IMGT convention, CDR3 was defined as the stretch from the second conserved V-encoded cysteine up to the conserved J-encoded phenylalanine. The earlier analysis of around 640 of the donors excluded sequences that lacked an unambiguous match to a single V gene segment. In an earlier analysis of approximately 590 of the donors, a V segment was called functional when productive rearrangements were above 56.7%, and segregating when the standard deviation between donors exceeded 5%. To diagnose cytomegalovirus status from the catalog of TCR beta chain sequences, a statistical classification framework was built. In a later analysis, V and J genes were assigned by comparing TCR nucleotide sequences against IMGT/GENE-DB human TR gene sequences. The TCRdist pipeline was used in a later analysis to assign CDR3 sequences and most-parsimonious VDJ recombination scenarios. A later analysis defined each TCR beta chain by its CDR3 amino acid sequence plus V-gene family, and excluded reads lacking a unique V-gene family. As a way to deal with suspected cross-contamination and a sequencing artifact, a later analysis dropped roughly 620 nucleotide sequences that were highly shared and had low generation probability. In a later analysis, a clonal expansion index for each public chain was calculated from normalized within-repertoire ranks of inferred template counts. In a later analysis, generation probabilities were computed with a VDJ recombination model fitted to out-of-frame rearrangements, and the resulting probabilities were checked against IGoR. Hypergeometric tests were used in a later analysis to score TCR-TCR, TCR-HLA and TCR-CMV co-occurrence, with a repertoire-size bias correction applied to the TCR pairs. False discovery rates were estimated in a later analysis by permuting HLA or CMV assignments 20 times. In a later analysis, co-occurring TCRs were grouped with DBSCAN, and TCRdist sequence similarity was added when clustering was performed within HLA-allele-positive subsets. Repertoires with fewer than 30,000 or more than 120,000 public chains, plus five repertoires with anomalous nucleotide sharing, were excluded from co-occurrence clustering. TCRdb took this table from immuneACCESS and kept in-frame rearrangements with V and J called. Such tables lack part of the clones; where checked against another copy, unresolved V genes explain under half of the gap, and the rest is unexplained. V, J and clone size are taken as reported in that table, and D and trimming were inferred from the DNA itself. In this sample the table shows about 180,000 clones, 82% of which occur a single time. 1.5% to 1.9% of the sample lies in the top ten.

As to this clone: There is no known antigen for this receptor. No qualities accompany the bases; no much larger clone lies one base away.

The cohort was made up of approximately 670 healthy bone marrow donors. Cohort members were all nominally healthy when sampled, although unrecorded immune exposures were likely present. The donor was CMV seronegative and was included in the group of a few hundred seronegative cohort members. Every donor gave a peripheral blood sample, and the peripheral blood mononuclear cells from that sample were used for TCR beta sequencing. Genomic DNA extraction from the blood cell samples was performed with the Qiagen DNeasy Blood Extraction Kit. CDR1 and CDR2 (SGHRS, YFSETQ) derive from the germline V gene. Compared with germline, V lacks 4 bases and J lacks 4 bases; bases without a gene match: 3. The CDR3 numbers 13 residues from cysteine through phenylalanine. The kept DNA is CDR3 alone, 39 bases in frame from the first base.

The chain is assembled from TRBV5-1 and TRBJ2-3, with 7 bases matching TRBD1. Input material: PBMCs. The TCR originated in a man aged 40-50 years in good health and CMV-seronegative. The DNA sequence follows: TGCGCCAGCAGCCCAGGGACAGCAGATACGCAGTATTTT. Its translation is CASSPGTADTQYF.